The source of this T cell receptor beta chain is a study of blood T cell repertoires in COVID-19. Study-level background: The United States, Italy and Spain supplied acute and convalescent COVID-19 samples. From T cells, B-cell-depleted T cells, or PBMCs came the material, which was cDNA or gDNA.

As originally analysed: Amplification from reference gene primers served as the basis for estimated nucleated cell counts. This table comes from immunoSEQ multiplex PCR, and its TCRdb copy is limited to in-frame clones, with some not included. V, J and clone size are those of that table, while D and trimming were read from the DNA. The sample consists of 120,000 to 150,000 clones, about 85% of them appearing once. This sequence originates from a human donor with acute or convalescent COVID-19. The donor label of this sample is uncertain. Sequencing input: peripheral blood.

The CDR3 protein is CASSQDPSGGARNYEQYF. DNA of the CDR3: TGCGCCAGCAGCCAAGATCCTAGCGGGGGGGCCAGGAACTACGAGCAGTACTTC. The chain combines TRBV4-1 with TRBJ2-7, with 12 nucleotides matching TRBD2. CDR1 is MGHRA, CDR2 YSYEKL, per germline. CDR3 length: 18 amino acids. Losses at the gene ends were 0 bases for V and 3 bases for J; bases not matched to a gene: 9.